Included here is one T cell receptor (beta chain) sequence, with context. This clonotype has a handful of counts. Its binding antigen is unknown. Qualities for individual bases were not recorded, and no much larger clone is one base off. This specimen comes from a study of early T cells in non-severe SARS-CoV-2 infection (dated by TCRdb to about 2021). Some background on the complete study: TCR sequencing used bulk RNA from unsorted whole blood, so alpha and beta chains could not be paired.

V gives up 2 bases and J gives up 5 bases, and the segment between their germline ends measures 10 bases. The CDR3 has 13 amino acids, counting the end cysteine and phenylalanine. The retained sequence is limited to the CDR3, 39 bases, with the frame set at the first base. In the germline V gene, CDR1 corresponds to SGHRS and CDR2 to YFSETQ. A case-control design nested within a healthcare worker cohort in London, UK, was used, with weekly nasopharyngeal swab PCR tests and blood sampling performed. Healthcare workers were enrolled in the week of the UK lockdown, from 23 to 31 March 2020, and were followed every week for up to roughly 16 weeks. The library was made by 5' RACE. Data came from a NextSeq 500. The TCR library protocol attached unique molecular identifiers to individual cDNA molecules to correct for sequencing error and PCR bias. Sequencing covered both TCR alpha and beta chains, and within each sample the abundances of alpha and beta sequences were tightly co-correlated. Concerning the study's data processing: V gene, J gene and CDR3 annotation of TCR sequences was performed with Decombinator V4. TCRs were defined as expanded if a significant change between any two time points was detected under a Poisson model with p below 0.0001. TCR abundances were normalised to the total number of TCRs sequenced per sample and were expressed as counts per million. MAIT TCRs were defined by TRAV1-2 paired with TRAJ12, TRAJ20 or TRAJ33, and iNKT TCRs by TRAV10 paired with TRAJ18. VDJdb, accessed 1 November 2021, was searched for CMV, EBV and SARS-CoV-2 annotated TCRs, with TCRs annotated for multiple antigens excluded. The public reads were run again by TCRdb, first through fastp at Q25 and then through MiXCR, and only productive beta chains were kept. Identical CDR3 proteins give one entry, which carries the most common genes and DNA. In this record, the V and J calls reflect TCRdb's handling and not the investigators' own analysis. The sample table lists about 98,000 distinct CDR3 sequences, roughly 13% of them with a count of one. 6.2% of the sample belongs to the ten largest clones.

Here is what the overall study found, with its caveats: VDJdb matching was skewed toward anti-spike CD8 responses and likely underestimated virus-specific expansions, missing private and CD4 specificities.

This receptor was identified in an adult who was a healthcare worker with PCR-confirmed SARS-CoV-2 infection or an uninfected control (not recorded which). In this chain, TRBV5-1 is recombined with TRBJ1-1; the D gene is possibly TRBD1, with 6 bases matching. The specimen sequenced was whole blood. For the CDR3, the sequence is CASSLYRETEAFF. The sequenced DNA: TGCGCCAGCAGCTTATACAGGGAGACTGAAGCTTTCTTT. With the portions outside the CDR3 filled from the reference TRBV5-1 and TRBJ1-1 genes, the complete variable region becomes KAGVTQTPRYLIKTRGQQVTLSCSPISGHRSVSWYQQTPGQGLQFLFEYFSETQRNKGNFPGRFSGRQFSNSRSEMNVSTLELGDSALYLCASSLYRETEAFFGQGTRLTVV.